This TCR beta chain derives from a study of PD-1 blockade in mismatch repair-deficient tumors. The study's findings and limits: Tumor-resident clones, often absent from pretreatment blood, expanded after pembrolizumab and then contracted.

Generated by immunoSEQ multiplex PCR, the TCRdb table keeps only in-frame clones and is missing some. Among some 84,000 clones, roughly 80% were seen once, and the ten largest hold about 2.4%. A word on this clone: Its specificity is unknown.

V dropped 5 bases and J dropped 5 bases, with 9 bases sitting between them. This CDR3 has 13 residues. The germline CDR1 and CDR2 sequences are SGHTA and FQGNSA. This receptor was obtained from an adult with mismatch repair-deficient cancer. The V call is TRBV7-2, the J call TRBJ2-2; D is unresolved. Material: peripheral blood, obtained 12 weeks after starting pembrolizumab. The CDR3 loop is CASSLSWTGELFF. The CDR3 nucleotides are TGTGCCAGCAGCCTAAGTTGGACCGGGGAGCTGTTTTTT.